Listed below are T cell receptor beta chains from one sample, sequenced in a study of radiotherapy plus CTLA-4 blockade in lung cancer. Assay used: immunoSEQ multiplex PCR; TCRdb lists only in-frame clones, some missing. The table shows roughly 93,000 clones, with 80% to 85% occurring only once. Source: peripheral blood, taken from a patient treated with radiotherapy plus ipilimumab. These TCRs come from a human donor with non-small cell lung cancer who had a partial response to radiotherapy plus ipilimumab. CDR3s include the opening cysteine and the closing phenylalanine or tryptophan. A D gene is named only where the DNA matches it firmly. Expanded clones get a size class; other rows say once, few or many, or leave the size out.

v_call,clone_size,j_call,d_call,cdr3_aa,cdr3_nt
TRBV19,.,TRBJ2-1,TRBD1,CASSILQGAHEQFF,TGTGCCAGTAGTATCCTACAGGGGGCCCATGAGCAGTTCTTC
TRBV10-3,.,TRBJ1-2,.,CAIRGSGEGYGYTF,TGTGCCATCAGGGGATCAGGGGAGGGCTATGGCTACACCTTC
TRBV4-1,.,TRBJ2-3,TRBD2,CASSQGVAGETDTQYF,TGCGCCAGCAGCCAAGGGGTAGCGGGAGAAACAGATACGCAGTATTTT
TRBV5-1,.,TRBJ2-3,.,CASSSRGWTDTQYF,TGCGCCAGCAGCTCCAGGGGCTGGACAGATACGCAGTATTTT
TRBV5-4,.,TRBJ2-7,.,CASSFGGAASSYEQYF,TGTGCCAGCAGCTTCGGCGGGGCCGCTAGCTCCTACGAGCAGTACTTC
TRBV5-6,.,TRBJ2-1,.,CTSSLSLSSYNEQFF,TGTACCAGCAGCTTATCATTGAGCTCCTACAATGAGCAGTTCTTC
TRBV19,.,TRBJ1-5,.,CASTPRGGDSNQPQHF,TGTGCCAGTACCCCGAGGGGGGGGGATAGCAATCAGCCCCAGCATTTT
TRBV16,.,TRBJ2-2,TRBD2,CASSLPGVVAGDSGRTGELFF,TGTGCCAGCAGCCTCCCCGGGGTGGTAGCGGGAGATTCGGGCCGCACCGGGGAGCTGTTTTTT
TRBV6-5,few,TRBJ1-2,.,CASSYSGGLNYGYTF,TGTGCCAGCAGTTACTCGGGAGGGTTGAACTATGGCTACACCTTC
TRBV10-1,.,TRBJ2-7,TRBD2,CASSGLAGGPPFGEQYF,TGCGCCAGCAGCGGGCTAGCGGGAGGGCCCCCATTCGGCGAGCAGTACTTC
TRBV9,.,TRBJ1-1,TRBD1,CASSLKDRGGDTEAFF,TGTGCCAGCAGCCTTAAGGACAGGGGGGGGGACACTGAAGCTTTCTTT
TRBV4-1,.,TRBJ2-4,TRBD2,CASSQESRLAVNIQYF,TGCGCCAGCAGCCAAGAATCGCGACTAGCGGTAAACATTCAGTACTTC